This TCR beta chain is from a study of CD8+ T cells in alopecia areata. TCR sequencing used cDNA made by reverse transcription of extracted RNA. The repertoire was sequenced with immunoSEQ multiplex PCR; TCRdb's copy has only in-frame clones and lacks some. The data hold roughly 150,000 clones, with about 50% observed a single time. This clone was seen a few times. Its antigen is undetermined. Looked up from germline, CDR1 is SGHVS and CDR2 is FQNEAQ. The CDR3 contains 17 residues. The V and J ends lost 0 bases and 5 bases, in that order; junction bases with no gene match: 8. Overall study results and limits: The study found TCR sharing across patients less clear than in mice, possibly for HLA reasons.

The sample consisted of CD8+ T cells sorted from blood, taken at week 0. This chain links TRBV7-8 with TRBJ2-1, with TRBD2 matching over 9 bases. The receptor's source is a human donor with alopecia areata. The CDR3 region has the DNA TGTGCCAGCAGCTTAGCGCGTCTAGCGGGGCCTGACAATGAGCAGTTCTTC. Its translation is CASSLARLAGPDNEQFF.